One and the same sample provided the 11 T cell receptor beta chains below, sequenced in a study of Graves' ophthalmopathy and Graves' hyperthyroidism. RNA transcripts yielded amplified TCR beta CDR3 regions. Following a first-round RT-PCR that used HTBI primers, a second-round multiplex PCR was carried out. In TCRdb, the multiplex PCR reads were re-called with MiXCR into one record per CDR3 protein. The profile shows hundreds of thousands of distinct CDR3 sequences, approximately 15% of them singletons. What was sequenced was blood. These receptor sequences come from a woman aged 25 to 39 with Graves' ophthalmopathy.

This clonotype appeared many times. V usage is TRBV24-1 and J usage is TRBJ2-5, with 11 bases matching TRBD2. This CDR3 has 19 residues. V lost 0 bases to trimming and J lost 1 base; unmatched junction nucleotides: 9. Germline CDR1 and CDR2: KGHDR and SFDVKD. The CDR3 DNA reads TGTGCCACCAGTGATTTGCGGGGGACTAGCGGACGACTCCAAGAGACCCAGTACTTC. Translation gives CATSDLRGTSGRLQETQYF.

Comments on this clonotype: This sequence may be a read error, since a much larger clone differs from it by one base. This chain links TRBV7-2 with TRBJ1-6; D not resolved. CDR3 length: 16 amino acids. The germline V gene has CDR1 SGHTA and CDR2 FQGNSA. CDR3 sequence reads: CVSSSQMTVNNSPLHF. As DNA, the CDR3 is TGTGTCAGCAGCTCTCAAATGACGGTGAATAATTCACCCCTCCACTTT.

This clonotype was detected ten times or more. The CDR3: CASSPNWSNQPQHF. CDR3 bases: TGTGCCAGCAGCCCGAATTGGAGCAATCAGCCCCAGCATTTT. The gene calls are TRBV7-8 and TRBJ1-5; D is uncertain. The CDR3 has 14 residues. V lost 5 bases and J lost 1, with 9 bases in between. The germline CDR1 and CDR2 sequences are SGHVS and FQNEAQ.

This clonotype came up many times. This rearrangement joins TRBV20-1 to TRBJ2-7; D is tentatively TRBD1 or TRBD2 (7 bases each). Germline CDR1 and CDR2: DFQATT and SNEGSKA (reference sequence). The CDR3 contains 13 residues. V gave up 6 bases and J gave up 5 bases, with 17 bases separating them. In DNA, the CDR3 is TGCAGTGCCGCAACAGGGGCGGGAGACGAGCAGTACTTC. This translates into CSAATGAGDEQYF.

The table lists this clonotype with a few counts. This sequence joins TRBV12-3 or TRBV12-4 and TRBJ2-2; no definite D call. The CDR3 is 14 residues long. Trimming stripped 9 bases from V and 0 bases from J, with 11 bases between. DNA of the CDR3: TGTGCCAGTCAGGACCGAGCGAACACCGGGGAGCTGTTTTTT. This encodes CASQDRANTGELFF.

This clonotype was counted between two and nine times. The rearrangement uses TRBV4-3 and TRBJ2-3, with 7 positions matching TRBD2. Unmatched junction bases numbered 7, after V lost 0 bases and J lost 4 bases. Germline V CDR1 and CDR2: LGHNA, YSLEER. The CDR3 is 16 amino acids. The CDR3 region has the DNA TGCGCCAGCAGCCAAGATATGGGGAGGGGCCCAGATACGCAGTATTTT. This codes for CASSQDMGRGPDTQYF.

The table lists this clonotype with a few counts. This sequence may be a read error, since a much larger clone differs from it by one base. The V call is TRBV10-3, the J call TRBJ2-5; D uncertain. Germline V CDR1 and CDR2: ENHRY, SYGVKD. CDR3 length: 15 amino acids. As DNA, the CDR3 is TGTGCCATCAGTGAGCTAGTAGGGCCACAAGAGACCAAGTACTTC. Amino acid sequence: CAISELVGPQETKYF.

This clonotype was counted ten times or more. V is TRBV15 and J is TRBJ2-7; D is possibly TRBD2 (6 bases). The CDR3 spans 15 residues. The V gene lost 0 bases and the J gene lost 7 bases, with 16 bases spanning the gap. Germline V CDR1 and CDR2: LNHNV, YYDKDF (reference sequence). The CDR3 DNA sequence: TGTGCCACCAGCAGAGACCGGAGGCGGGCGGGGGAGCAGTACTTC. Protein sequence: CATSRDRRRAGEQYF.

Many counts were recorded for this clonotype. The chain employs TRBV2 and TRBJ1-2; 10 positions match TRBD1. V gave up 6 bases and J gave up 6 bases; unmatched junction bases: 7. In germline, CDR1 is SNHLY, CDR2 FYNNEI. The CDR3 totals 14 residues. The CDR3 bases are TGTGCCAGCAGCCTCAAGACAGGGGGCCATGGCTACACCTTC. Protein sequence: CASSLKTGGHGYTF.

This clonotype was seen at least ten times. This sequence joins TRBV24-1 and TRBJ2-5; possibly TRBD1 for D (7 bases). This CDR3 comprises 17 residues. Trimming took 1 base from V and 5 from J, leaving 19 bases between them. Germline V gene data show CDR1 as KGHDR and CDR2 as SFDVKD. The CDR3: CATSDFRGTERRETQYF. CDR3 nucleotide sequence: TGTGCCACCAGTGATTTTCGCGGGACAGAGAGGAGGGAGACCCAGTACTTC.

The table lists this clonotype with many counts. In DNA form, the CDR3 reads TGCGCCAGCGGGGACAGGGCTTACACCTTC. Protein sequence: CASGDRAYTF. The rearrangement uses TRBV5-1 and TRBJ1-2; 9 nucleotides agree with TRBD1. The V and J ends lost 7 bases and 11 bases, in that order; junction bases with no gene match: 3. Germline V gives CDR1 SGHRS, CDR2 YFSETQ. The CDR3 runs to 10 residues.